Presented here are 6 T cell receptor beta chains from one specimen sequenced in a study of identical twins. TCRdb reprocessed the 5' RACE reads via MiXCR and lists one record per CDR3 protein. The table lists 1.5 million or so distinct CDR3 sequences, 25% to 35% of them singletons, with under 0.35% in the top ten. Specimen: cord blood. These receptors originate from a newborn girl in good health.

The chain couples TRBV5-1 to TRBJ2-3, with D perhaps matching TRBD1 (6 bases). The length of the CDR3 is 14 residues. Germline V lookup: CDR1 SGHRS, CDR2 YFSETQ. V was trimmed by 5 bases and J by 3 bases, leaving 13 bases between them. The CDR3: CASRWNRVTDTQYF. The CDR3 region has the DNA TGCGCCAGCAGATGGAACAGGGTGACAGATACGCAGTATTTT.

V gene TRBV10-3 combines with J gene TRBJ2-2, with 9 nucleotides matching TRBD1. Germline CDR1 is ENHRY and CDR2 is SYGVKD. After removal of 0 bases from V and 5 bases from J, the junction contained 4 bases not matched to a gene. The CDR3 extends over 16 amino acids. This CDR3 reads CAISESGQGRTGELFF. DNA of the CDR3: TGTGCCATCAGTGAGTCCGGACAGGGGCGGACCGGGGAGCTGTTTTTT.

The V and J genes are TRBV20-1 and TRBJ2-3, with 9 nucleotides matching TRBD1. V was pared by 4 bases and J by 6 bases, with 11 bases of the junction left unmatched. The germline CDR1 and CDR2 sequences are DFQATT and SNEGSKA (reference sequence). The CDR3 has 15 amino acids. CDR3 in amino acids: CSATPGQGFFDTQYF. For the CDR3, the DNA is TGCAGTGCTACCCCGGGACAGGGTTTTTTCGATACGCAGTATTTT.

This clonotype occurred a few times. The rearrangement links TRBV5-1 to TRBJ1-1, with 7 bases fitting TRBD1. In germline, CDR1 is SGHRS, CDR2 YFSETQ. The CDR3 loop spans 15 amino acids. V lost 0 bases, J lost 6 bases, and 8 bases stayed unmatched. CDR3 region: CASSLGGQQYAEAFF. The CDR3 coding sequence is TGCGCCAGCAGCTTGGGGGGACAGCAGTACGCTGAAGCTTTCTTT.

This clonotype was detected a few times. CDR3 loop: CASRPDLGNEKLFF. As DNA, the CDR3 is TGCGCCAGCCGCCCGGACCTGGGGAATGAAAAACTGTTTTTT. This sequence joins TRBV5-1 and TRBJ1-4, with unresolved D. Trimming left V 7 bases short and J 5 bases short, with 15 bases between. There are 14 residues in the CDR3. Germline CDR1 reads SGHRS; CDR2 reads YFSETQ.

The genes are TRBV2 and TRBJ2-3; 8 nucleotides agree with TRBD1. The CDR3 extends over 13 amino acids. Germline loops: CDR1 SNHLY, CDR2 FYNNEI. The J segment lost 8 bases and the V segment lost 3 bases, leaving 4 bases of the junction unmatched. CDR3 sequence (DNA): TGTGCCAGCAGTGAGACAGGGGATGGTACGCAGTATTTT. As protein: CASSETGDGTQYF.